The rows below give T cell receptor beta chains drawn from one sample of a study of cytomegalovirus exposure and HLA in healthy donors. Assay used: immunoSEQ multiplex PCR; TCRdb lists only in-frame clones, some missing. The table lists some 100,000 clones, 65% to 80% of them singletons. The sample was PBMCs. Receptors originate from a man aged 35 to 55 in good health and CMV-seropositive. Both conserved end residues are part of each CDR3. Fields, in order: D gene, V gene, J gene, clone size, CDR3 protein, CDR3 DNA. The D gene is left open where the match is weak. Size is omitted from some rows. Given values are once, few, many or a class for expanded clones.

d_call: NA
v_call: TRBV2
j_call: TRBJ1-4
clone_size: NA
cdr3_aa: CASRRGSANEKLFF
cdr3_nt: TGTGCCAGCAGGCGGGGATCCGCTAATGAAAAACTGTTTTTT

d_call: TRBD1
v_call: TRBV29-1
j_call: TRBJ2-7
clone_size: NA
cdr3_aa: CSVVRTGRYEQYF
cdr3_nt: TGCAGCGTTGTGCGGACAGGGCGCTACGAGCAGTACTTC

d_call: TRBD2
v_call: TRBV5-4
j_call: TRBJ2-3
clone_size: NA
cdr3_aa: CASSPKTSLVDTQYF
cdr3_nt: TGTGCCAGCAGCCCGAAGACTAGCCTGGTGGATACGCAGTATTTT

d_call: TRBD1
v_call: TRBV6-5
j_call: TRBJ1-1
clone_size: NA
cdr3_aa: CASSEGTGYVAFF
cdr3_nt: TGTGCCAGCAGTGAAGGGACAGGTTATGTGGCTTTCTTT

d_call: NA
v_call: TRBV2
j_call: TRBJ2-2
clone_size: NA
cdr3_aa: CASKAGENTGELFF
cdr3_nt: TGTGCCAGCAAGGCAGGGGAGAACACCGGGGAGCTGTTTTTT

d_call: TRBD2
v_call: TRBV7-9
j_call: TRBJ2-1
clone_size: NA
cdr3_aa: CASSFISGGGKQFF
cdr3_nt: TGTGCCAGCAGCTTTATTAGCGGGGGCGGTAAGCAGTTCTTC

d_call: NA
v_call: TRBV5-1
j_call: TRBJ1-6
clone_size: NA
cdr3_aa: CASSLDTTGPLHF
cdr3_nt: TGCGCCAGCAGCTTGGACACAACAGGACCCCTCCACTTT

d_call: TRBD1
v_call: TRBV7-9
j_call: TRBJ1-1
clone_size: NA
cdr3_aa: CASSMGSWEDRDTEAFF
cdr3_nt: TGTGCCAGCAGCATGGGGTCTTGGGAGGACAGGGACACTGAAGCTTTCTTT

d_call: NA
v_call: TRBV29-1
j_call: TRBJ1-2
clone_size: NA
cdr3_aa: CSVGLGTFYGYTF
cdr3_nt: TGCAGCGTTGGGTTAGGGACTTTCTATGGCTACACCTTC

d_call: NA
v_call: TRBV28
j_call: TRBJ1-1
clone_size: NA
cdr3_aa: CASSNQMIGAVRAFF
cdr3_nt: TGTGCCAGCAGTAACCAAATGATCGGCGCGGTGCGAGCTTTCTTT

d_call: TRBD2
v_call: TRBV28
j_call: TRBJ2-6
clone_size: few
cdr3_aa: CASSLSGVGANVLTF
cdr3_nt: TGTGCCAGCAGTTTGAGCGGGGTTGGGGCCAACGTCCTGACTTTC

d_call: NA
v_call: TRBV19
j_call: TRBJ1-2
clone_size: NA
cdr3_aa: CASTHRDLADGYTF
cdr3_nt: TGTGCCAGTACCCACCGGGACTTAGCCGATGGCTACACCTTC

d_call: NA
v_call: TRBV18
j_call: TRBJ1-1
clone_size: NA
cdr3_aa: CASSPTQTGDTEAFF
cdr3_nt: TGTGCCAGCTCACCAACACAGACGGGGGACACTGAAGCTTTCTTT

d_call: TRBD1
v_call: TRBV7-6
j_call: TRBJ1-4
clone_size: NA
cdr3_aa: CASSSRDRAEKLFF
cdr3_nt: TGTGCCAGCAGCTCCCGGGACAGGGCTGAAAAACTGTTTTTT

d_call: TRBD1
v_call: TRBV7-2
j_call: TRBJ2-7
clone_size: NA
cdr3_aa: CASSPTGTGGTYEQYF
cdr3_nt: TGTGCCAGCAGCCCTACAGGGACAGGGGGCACCTACGAGCAGTACTTC

d_call: NA
v_call: TRBV19
j_call: TRBJ2-2
clone_size: NA
cdr3_aa: CASSPNWELFF
cdr3_nt: TGTGCCAGTAGTCCCAATTGGGAGCTGTTTTTT

d_call: NA
v_call: TRBV28
j_call: TRBJ2-7
clone_size: NA
cdr3_aa: CASSPSDIYEQYF
cdr3_nt: TGTGCCAGCAGTCCCTCGGACATCTACGAGCAGTACTTC

d_call: TRBD2
v_call: TRBV4-3
j_call: TRBJ2-2
clone_size: NA
cdr3_aa: CASSQDPAGGSTGELFF
cdr3_nt: TGCGCCAGCAGCCAAGATCCCGCGGGGGGGTCGACCGGAGAGCTGTTTTTT

d_call: NA
v_call: TRBV1
j_call: TRBJ2-4
clone_size: NA
cdr3_aa: CTSSLLSGDRGAKNSQYF
cdr3_nt: TGCACCAGCAGCTTGCTTTCAGGAGACAGGGGAGCCAAAAACAGTCAGTACTTC

d_call: TRBD2
v_call: TRBV7-9
j_call: TRBJ2-2
clone_size: NA
cdr3_aa: CASSARRGGRDTGELFF
cdr3_nt: TGTGCCAGCAGCGCACGGCGGGGGGGCCGGGACACCGGGGAGCTGTTTTTT

d_call: NA
v_call: TRBV7-3
j_call: TRBJ2-7
clone_size: once
cdr3_aa: CASSPPSSYEQYF
cdr3_nt: TGTGCCAGCAGCCCCCCTAGCTCCTACGAGCAGTACTTC

d_call: TRBD1
v_call: TRBV5-5
j_call: TRBJ2-7
clone_size: few
cdr3_aa: CASSRDREFYEQYF
cdr3_nt: TGTGCCAGCAGCCGGGACAGGGAATTCTACGAGCAGTACTTC

d_call: TRBD2
v_call: TRBV7-3
j_call: TRBJ2-1
clone_size: NA
cdr3_aa: CASSPSLGRGDAYNEQFF
cdr3_nt: TGTGCCAGCAGCCCAAGTTTAGGGCGGGGGGACGCCTACAATGAGCAGTTCTTC

d_call: NA
v_call: TRBV18
j_call: TRBJ2-2
clone_size: NA
cdr3_aa: CASSPGTINTGELFF
cdr3_nt: TGTGCCAGCTCACCAGGGACAATTAACACCGGGGAGCTGTTTTTT

d_call: TRBD1
v_call: TRBV9
j_call: TRBJ1-1
clone_size: NA
cdr3_aa: CASSGNRGRVTEAFF
cdr3_nt: TGTGCCAGCAGCGGTAACAGGGGGCGAGTCACTGAAGCTTTCTTT

d_call: TRBD2
v_call: TRBV11-2
j_call: TRBJ2-5
clone_size: once
cdr3_aa: CASSLDQGGGAETQYF
cdr3_nt: TGTGCCAGCAGCTTAGATCAGGGCGGGGGGGCGGAGACCCAGTACTTC

d_call: TRBD1
v_call: TRBV19
j_call: TRBJ2-5
clone_size: NA
cdr3_aa: CASSPGQGQETQYF
cdr3_nt: TGTGCCAGTAGTCCGGGACAGGGTCAAGAGACCCAGTACTTC

d_call: TRBD1
v_call: TRBV7-3
j_call: TRBJ1-6
clone_size: NA
cdr3_aa: CASSLMGTGNVSPLHF
cdr3_nt: TGTGCCAGCAGCTTAATGGGGACAGGGAACGTTTCACCCCTCCACTTT

d_call: TRBD2
v_call: TRBV25-1
j_call: TRBJ2-7
clone_size: NA
cdr3_aa: CASSDGRGAYEQYF
cdr3_nt: TGTGCCAGCAGTGATGGGAGGGGTGCCTACGAGCAGTACTTC

d_call: NA
v_call: TRBV7-2
j_call: TRBJ1-4
clone_size: NA
cdr3_aa: CASSLEGREKLFF
cdr3_nt: TGTGCCAGCAGCTTGGAGGGGAGGGAAAAACTGTTTTTT

d_call: NA
v_call: TRBV9
j_call: TRBJ2-3
clone_size: NA
cdr3_aa: CASSVGGPSTDTQYF
cdr3_nt: TGTGCCAGCAGCGTCGGAGGTCCCAGCACAGATACGCAGTATTTT

d_call: TRBD1
v_call: TRBV2
j_call: TRBJ2-5
clone_size: NA
cdr3_aa: CASSGGTGDQETQYF
cdr3_nt: TGTGCCAGCAGTGGAGGGACAGGGGATCAAGAGACCCAGTACTTC

d_call: NA
v_call: TRBV28
j_call: TRBJ1-5
clone_size: NA
cdr3_aa: CASSPHLGVRNQPQHF
cdr3_nt: TGTGCCAGCAGTCCTCACTTAGGGGTGCGCAATCAGCCCCAGCATTTT

d_call: NA
v_call: TRBV5-1
j_call: TRBJ2-3
clone_size: NA
cdr3_aa: CASSEWQGNTDTQYF
cdr3_nt: TGCGCCAGCAGCGAATGGCAGGGGAACACAGATACGCAGTATTTT

d_call: TRBD1
v_call: TRBV27
j_call: TRBJ1-2
clone_size: NA
cdr3_aa: CASSYNDRGYGYTF
cdr3_nt: TGTGCCAGCAGTTACAACGACAGGGGGTATGGCTACACCTTC

d_call: TRBD1
v_call: TRBV18
j_call: TRBJ1-5
clone_size: NA
cdr3_aa: CASSEQGNGNQPQHF
cdr3_nt: TGTGCCAGCTCAGAACAGGGGAATGGGAATCAGCCCCAGCATTTT

d_call: TRBD1
v_call: TRBV2
j_call: TRBJ1-5
clone_size: NA
cdr3_aa: CASSQGVYNQPQHF
cdr3_nt: TGTGCCAGCAGCCAGGGGGTTTACAATCAGCCCCAGCATTTT

d_call: TRBD1
v_call: TRBV5-1
j_call: TRBJ2-2
clone_size: NA
cdr3_aa: CASSFNTGTGAGELFF
cdr3_nt: TGCGCCAGCAGCTTCAATACCGGGACAGGGGCCGGGGAGCTGTTTTTT

d_call: TRBD1
v_call: TRBV6-1
j_call: TRBJ1-1
clone_size: NA
cdr3_aa: CASRAGQGFPEAFF
cdr3_nt: TGTGCCAGCAGAGCGGGACAGGGGTTCCCTGAAGCTTTCTTT

d_call: TRBD2
v_call: TRBV27
j_call: TRBJ2-3
clone_size: NA
cdr3_aa: CASSWEGRNTDTQYF
cdr3_nt: TGTGCCAGCAGTTGGGAGGGGCGAAACACAGATACGCAGTATTTT

d_call: NA
v_call: TRBV19
j_call: TRBJ1-1
clone_size: NA
cdr3_aa: CASRPSWWGVNTEAFF
cdr3_nt: TGTGCCAGTAGGCCTTCGTGGTGGGGGGTGAACACTGAAGCTTTCTTT

d_call: NA
v_call: TRBV5-1
j_call: TRBJ2-7
clone_size: once
cdr3_aa: CASSLVDGKGYEQYF
cdr3_nt: TGCGCCAGCAGCTTGGTGGATGGGAAGGGGTACGAGCAGTACTTC

d_call: NA
v_call: TRBV14
j_call: TRBJ1-4
clone_size: few
cdr3_aa: CASSQDQRGGGEKLFF
cdr3_nt: TGTGCCAGCAGCCAAGATCAACGGGGAGGAGGTGAAAAACTGTTTTTT

d_call: NA
v_call: TRBV7-2
j_call: TRBJ1-2
clone_size: NA
cdr3_aa: CASSERQDLYGYTF
cdr3_nt: TGTGCCAGCAGCGAGCGACAGGACCTCTATGGCTACACCTTC

d_call: NA
v_call: TRBV5-8
j_call: TRBJ2-3
clone_size: NA
cdr3_aa: CASIGLRTDTQYF
cdr3_nt: TGTGCCAGCATTGGACTCCGAACAGATACGCAGTATTTT

d_call: TRBD1
v_call: TRBV5-1
j_call: TRBJ2-7
clone_size: NA
cdr3_aa: CASSLGTGDSHEQYF
cdr3_nt: TGCGCCAGCAGCTTGGGGACAGGGGATTCCCACGAGCAGTACTTC

d_call: TRBD2
v_call: TRBV7-9
j_call: TRBJ2-2
clone_size: NA
cdr3_aa: CASMGGGNTGELFF
cdr3_nt: TGTGCCAGCATGGGCGGGGGGAACACCGGGGAGCTGTTTTTT

d_call: TRBD1
v_call: TRBV6-5
j_call: TRBJ2-5
clone_size: NA
cdr3_aa: CATNPGTGFSETQYF
cdr3_nt: TGTGCCACGAACCCCGGGACAGGGTTCTCGGAGACCCAGTACTTC

d_call: TRBD2
v_call: TRBV5-1
j_call: TRBJ2-1
clone_size: NA
cdr3_aa: CASTTSGAYNEQFF
cdr3_nt: TGCGCCAGCACGACTAGCGGGGCCTACAATGAGCAGTTCTTC

d_call: TRBD1
v_call: TRBV7-2
j_call: TRBJ2-1
clone_size: few
cdr3_aa: CASSISGQGNNEQFF
cdr3_nt: TGTGCCAGCAGCATATCGGGACAGGGGAACAATGAGCAGTTCTTC

d_call: NA
v_call: TRBV7-8
j_call: TRBJ1-3
clone_size: NA
cdr3_aa: CASSLRLVRGPGNTIYF
cdr3_nt: TGTGCCAGCAGCTTGCGCCTTGTCCGAGGGCCTGGAAACACCATATATTTT